This T cell receptor beta chain was recovered during a study of patients and donors after allogeneic stem cell transplantation. Germline values: CDR1 SGHTA, CDR2 FQGNSA. The CDR3 totals 15 residues. The V and J ends lost 6 bases and 4 bases respectively, with 13 bases between them. MiXCR was run by TCRdb on the RT-PCR reads, yielding one entry per CDR3 protein. This table holds hundreds of thousands of distinct CDR3 sequences, 16% found once. This clonotype was seen only a few times. J is TRBJ2-6 and V is TRBV7-2, with D maybe TRBD1 (6 bases). The sample comprised blood, either unsorted or a sorted T cell fraction (not recorded which). This receptor was taken from a human donor who was either an allogeneic HSCT recipient or a stem cell or donor lymphocyte infusion donor (not recorded which). It is not recorded whose cells these are; they may come from a transplant donor. CDR3 DNA sequence: TGTGCCAGCAGTAAACAGGGAACCGGGGCCAACGTCCTGACTTTC. This translates into CASSKQGTGANVLTF. Full variable domain (rest looked up from reference TRBV7-2 and TRBJ2-6): GAGVSQSPSNKVTEKGKDVELRCDPISGHTALYWYRQSLGQGLEFLIYFQGNSAPDKSGLPSDRFSAERTGGSVSTLTIQRTQQEDSAVYLCASSKQGTGANVLTFGAGSRLTVL.